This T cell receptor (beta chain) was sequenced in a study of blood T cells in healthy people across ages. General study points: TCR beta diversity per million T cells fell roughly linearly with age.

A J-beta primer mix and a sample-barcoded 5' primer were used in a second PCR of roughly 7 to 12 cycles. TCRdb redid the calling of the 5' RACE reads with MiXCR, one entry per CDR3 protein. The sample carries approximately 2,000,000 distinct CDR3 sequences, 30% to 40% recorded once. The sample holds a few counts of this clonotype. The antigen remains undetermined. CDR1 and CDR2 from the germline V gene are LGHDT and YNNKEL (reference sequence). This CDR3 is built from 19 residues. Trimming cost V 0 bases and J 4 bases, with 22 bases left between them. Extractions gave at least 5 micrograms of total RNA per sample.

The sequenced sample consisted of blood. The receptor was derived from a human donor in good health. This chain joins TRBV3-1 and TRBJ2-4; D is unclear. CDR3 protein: CASSQDLGAPDLFKNIQYF. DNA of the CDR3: TGTGCCAGCAGCCAAGATTTAGGAGCGCCAGACCTTTTTAAAAACATTCAGTACTTC.